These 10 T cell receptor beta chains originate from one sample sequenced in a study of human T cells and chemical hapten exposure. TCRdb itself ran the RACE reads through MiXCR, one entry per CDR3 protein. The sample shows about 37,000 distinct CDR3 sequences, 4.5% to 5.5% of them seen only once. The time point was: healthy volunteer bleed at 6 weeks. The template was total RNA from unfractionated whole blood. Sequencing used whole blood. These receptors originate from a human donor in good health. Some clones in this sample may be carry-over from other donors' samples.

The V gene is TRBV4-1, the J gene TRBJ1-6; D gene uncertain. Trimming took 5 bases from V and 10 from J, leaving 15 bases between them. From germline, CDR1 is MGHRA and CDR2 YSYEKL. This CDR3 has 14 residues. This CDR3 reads CASSSPTPDSPLHF. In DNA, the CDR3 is TGCGCCAGCAGCTCCCCGACCCCTGACTCACCCCTCCACTTT.

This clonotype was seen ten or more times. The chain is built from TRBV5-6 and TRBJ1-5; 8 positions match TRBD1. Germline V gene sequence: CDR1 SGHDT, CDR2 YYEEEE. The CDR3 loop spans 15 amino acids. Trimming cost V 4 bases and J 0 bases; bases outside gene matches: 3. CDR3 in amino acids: CASSRQGLSNQPQHF. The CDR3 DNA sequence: TGTGCCAGCAGCCGACAGGGGCTTAGCAATCAGCCCCAGCATTTT. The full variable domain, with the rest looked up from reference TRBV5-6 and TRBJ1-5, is DAGVTQSPTHLIKTRGQQVTLRCSPKSGHDTVSWYQQALGQGPQFIFQYYEEEERQRGNFPDRFSGHQFPNYSSELNVNALLLGDSALYLCASSRQGLSNQPQHFGDGTRLSIL.

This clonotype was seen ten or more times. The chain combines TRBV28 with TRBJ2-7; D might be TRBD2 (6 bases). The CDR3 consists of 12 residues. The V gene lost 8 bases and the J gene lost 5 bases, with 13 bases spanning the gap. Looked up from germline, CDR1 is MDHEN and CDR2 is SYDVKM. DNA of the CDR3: TGTGCCAGCCGGGACTCCCTTAACGAGCAGTACTTC. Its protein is CASRDSLNEQYF.

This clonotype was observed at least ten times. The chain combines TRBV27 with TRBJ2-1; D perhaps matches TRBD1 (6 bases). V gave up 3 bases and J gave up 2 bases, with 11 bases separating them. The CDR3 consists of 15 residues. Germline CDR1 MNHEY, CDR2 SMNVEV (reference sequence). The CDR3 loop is CASSFLRDTYNEQFF. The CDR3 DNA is TGTGCCAGCAGTTTTTTAAGGGACACCTACAATGAGCAGTTCTTC.

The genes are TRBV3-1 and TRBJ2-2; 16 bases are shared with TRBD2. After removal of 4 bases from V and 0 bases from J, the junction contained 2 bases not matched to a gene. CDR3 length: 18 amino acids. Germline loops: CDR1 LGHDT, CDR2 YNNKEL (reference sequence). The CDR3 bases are TGTGCCAGCAGCCCGGGACTAGCGGGAGGGCCGAACACCGGGGAGCTGTTTTTT. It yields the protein CASSPGLAGGPNTGELFF.

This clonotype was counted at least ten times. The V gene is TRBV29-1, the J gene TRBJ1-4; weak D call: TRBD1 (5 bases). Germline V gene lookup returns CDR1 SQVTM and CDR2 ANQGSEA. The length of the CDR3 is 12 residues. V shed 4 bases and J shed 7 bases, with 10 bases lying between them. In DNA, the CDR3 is TGCAGCGTTGGACGGAGGGGTGAAAAACTGTTTTTT. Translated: CSVGRRGEKLFF. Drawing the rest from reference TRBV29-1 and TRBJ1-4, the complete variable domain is SAVISQKPSRDICQRGTSLTIQCQVDSQVTMMFWYRQQPGQSLTLIATANQGSEATYESGFVIDKFPISRPNLTFSTLTVSNMSPEDSSIYLCSVGRRGEKLFFGSGTQLSVL.

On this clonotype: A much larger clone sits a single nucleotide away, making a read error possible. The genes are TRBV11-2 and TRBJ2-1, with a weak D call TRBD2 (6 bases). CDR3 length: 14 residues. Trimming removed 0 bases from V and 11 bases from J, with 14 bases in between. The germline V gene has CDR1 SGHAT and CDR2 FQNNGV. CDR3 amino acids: CASSLEGGINKQFF. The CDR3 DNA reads TGTGCCAGCAGCTTAGAGGGCGGGATAAATAAGCAGTTCTTC.

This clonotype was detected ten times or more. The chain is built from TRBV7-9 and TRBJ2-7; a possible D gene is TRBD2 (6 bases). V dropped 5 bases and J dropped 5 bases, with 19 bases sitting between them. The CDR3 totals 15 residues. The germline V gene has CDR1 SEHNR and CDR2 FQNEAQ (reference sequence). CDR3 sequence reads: CASSRLLDYNHEQYF. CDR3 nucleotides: TGTGCCAGCAGCCGTTTACTGGACTATAACCACGAGCAGTACTTC. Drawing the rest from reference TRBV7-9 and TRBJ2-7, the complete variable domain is DTGVSQNPRHKITKRGQNVTFRCDPISEHNRLYWYRQTLGQGPEFLTYFQNEAQLEKSRLLSDRFSAERPKGSFSTLEIQRTEQGDSAMYLCASSRLLDYNHEQYFGPGTRLTVT.

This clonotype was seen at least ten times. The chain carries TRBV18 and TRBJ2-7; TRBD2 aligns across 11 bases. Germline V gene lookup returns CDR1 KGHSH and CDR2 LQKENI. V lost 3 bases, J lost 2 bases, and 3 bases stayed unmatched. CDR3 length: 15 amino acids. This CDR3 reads CASSPGLAGTYEQYF. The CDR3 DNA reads TGTGCCAGCTCACCCGGACTAGCGGGTACCTACGAGCAGTACTTC.

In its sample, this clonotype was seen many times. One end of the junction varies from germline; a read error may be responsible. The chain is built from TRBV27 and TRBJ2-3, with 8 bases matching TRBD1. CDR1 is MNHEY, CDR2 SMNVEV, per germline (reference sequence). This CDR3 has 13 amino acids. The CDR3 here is CASSLSTGQASHF. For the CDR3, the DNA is TGTGCCAGCAGTTTATCGACGGGACAGGCTTCGCATTTT.